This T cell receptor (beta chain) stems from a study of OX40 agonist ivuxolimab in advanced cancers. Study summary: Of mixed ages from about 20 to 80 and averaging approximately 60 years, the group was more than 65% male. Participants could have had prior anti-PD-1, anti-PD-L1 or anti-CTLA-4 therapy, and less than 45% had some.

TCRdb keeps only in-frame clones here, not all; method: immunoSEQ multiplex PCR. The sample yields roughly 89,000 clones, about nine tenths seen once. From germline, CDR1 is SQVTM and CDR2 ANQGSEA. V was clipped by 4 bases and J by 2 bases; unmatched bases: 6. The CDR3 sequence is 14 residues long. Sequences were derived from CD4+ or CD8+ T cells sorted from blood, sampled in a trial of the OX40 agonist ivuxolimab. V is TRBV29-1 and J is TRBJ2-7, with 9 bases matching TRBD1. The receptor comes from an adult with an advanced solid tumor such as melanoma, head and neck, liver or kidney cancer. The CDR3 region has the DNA TGCAGCGTTGCCGGGACAGGGAGCCCCTACGAGCAGTACTTC. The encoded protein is CSVAGTGSPYEQYF.